Each of the 21 T cell receptor beta chains below was sequenced from the same sample in a study of shared T cell receptors in the human thymus. The table came from immunoSEQ multiplex PCR; TCRdb's copy has only in-frame clones and leaves some out. The table lists about 380,000 clones, approximately 95% of them singletons. The specimen was thymocytes. Receptors originate from a human donor.

The rearrangement joins TRBV7-2 to TRBJ2-7; 8 bases map to TRBD1. The CDR3 contains 16 residues. Germline V CDR1 and CDR2: SGHTA, FQGNSA. V lost 0 bases to trimming and J lost 3 bases; unmatched junction nucleotides: 7. The DNA of the CDR3 is TGTGCCAGCAGCTTAGCGCCCGGGGACAGGTACTACGAGCAGTACTTC. This codes for CASSLAPGDRYYEQYF.

The chain is built from TRBV6-5 and TRBJ2-7; the D gene is possibly TRBD1 (7 bases). V was pared by 11 bases and J by 3 bases, with 20 bases between. The germline V gene has CDR1 MNHEY and CDR2 SVGAGI. This CDR3 region has 14 residues. CDR3 nucleotide sequence: TGTGCCGCCAAACCGGAGGGACAGATCTACGAGCAGTACTTC. Translation: CAAKPEGQIYEQYF.

This chain links TRBV7-2 with TRBJ2-2; D gene unclear. Germline values: CDR1 SGHTA, CDR2 FQGNSA. The V and J ends lost 0 bases and 4 bases respectively, with 9 bases between them. The CDR3 consists of 15 residues. CDR3 in amino acids: CASSLAKRGTGELFF. As DNA, the CDR3 is TGTGCCAGCAGCTTAGCAAAGCGAGGCACCGGGGAGCTGTTTTTT.

V gene TRBV27 combines with J gene TRBJ2-1, with 10 bases matching TRBD2. This CDR3 is built from 17 residues. Germline V lookup: CDR1 MNHEY, CDR2 SMNVEV (reference sequence). With 6 bases clipped from V and 8 bases from J, the junction kept 16 bases outside the gene matches. In nucleotides, the CDR3 is TGTGCCAGCAGCCTAGGGCCCGGGACTAGCGTAAAGGATGAGCAGTTCTTC. Encoded protein: CASSLGPGTSVKDEQFF.

Written as DNA, the CDR3 is TGTGCCTGGAGTGTCCCGGGAGGATCCTACGAGCAGTACTTC. It encodes CAWSVPGGSYEQYF. The J gene is TRBJ2-7, the V gene TRBV30, with TRBD2 matching 7 bases. The J segment lost 1 base and the V segment lost 0 bases, leaving 3 bases of the junction unmatched. There are 14 residues in the CDR3. The germline V gene encodes CDR1 GTSNPN and CDR2 SVGIG (reference sequence).

This chain links TRBV14 with TRBJ2-7, with D possibly being TRBD1 (6 bases). This CDR3 has 15 amino acids. Germline V gives CDR1 SGHDN, CDR2 FVKESK. V dropped 2 bases and J dropped 7 bases, with 18 bases sitting between them. The CDR3 protein is CASSQLQGVFSEQYF. The CDR3 nucleotides are TGTGCCAGCAGCCAATTACAGGGCGTCTTCTCGGAGCAGTACTTC.

The rearrangement uses TRBV13 and TRBJ2-1; D is possibly TRBD2 (6 bases). Trimming pared 5 bases from V and 5 bases from J, leaving 13 bases between. In germline, CDR1 is PRHDT, CDR2 FYEKMQ (reference sequence). The CDR3 extends over 14 amino acids. CDR3 amino acids: CASSPSRLDNEQFF. In nucleotides, the CDR3 is TGTGCCAGCAGCCCGTCGCGACTAGACAATGAGCAGTTCTTC.

The chain uses TRBV19 and TRBJ1-4; D uncertain. The CDR3 length is 17 residues. Germline CDR1 reads LNHDA; CDR2 reads SQIVND (reference sequence). Trimming stripped 0 bases from V and 3 bases from J, with 14 bases between. CDR3 sequence reads: CASSIEAESFSNEKLFF. CDR3 DNA sequence: TGTGCCAGTAGTATAGAGGCAGAGTCTTTTTCTAATGAAAAACTGTTTTTT.

This rearrangement joins TRBV18 to TRBJ2-5; 7 positions match TRBD2. The CDR3 spans 15 residues. The V gene's germline CDR1 is KGHSH and CDR2 LQKENI. With 5 bases clipped from V and 4 bases from J, the junction kept 10 bases outside the gene matches. The CDR3: CASSSTSAQGETQYF. CDR3 sequence (DNA): TGTGCCAGCTCATCAACTAGCGCCCAGGGAGAGACCCAGTACTTC.

In this sample, this clone turned up once. The V and J genes are TRBV5-1 and TRBJ2-1, with D uncertain. Germline CDR1 and CDR2: SGHRS and YFSETQ. Trimming left V 2 bases short and J 12 bases short, with 18 bases between. The CDR3 sequence is 14 residues long. DNA for the CDR3: TGCGCCAGCAGCTTTAACCTTCCTACAATGAGGCAGTTCTTC. As protein: CASSFNLPTMRQFF.

The CDR3 coding sequence is TGTGCCAGCAGTTTAGGGACAGGGGTCGCGAACACCGGGGAGCTGTTTTTT. Protein product: CASSLGTGVANTGELFF. V usage is TRBV27 and J usage is TRBJ2-2, with 10 bases fitting TRBD1. V lost 2 bases to trimming and J lost 0 bases; unmatched junction nucleotides: 3. The CDR3 covers 17 residues. CDR1 and CDR2 (germline): MNHEY, SMNVEV (reference sequence).

This clone appeared once. V is TRBV28 and J is TRBJ1-1; maybe TRBD1 (6 bases). Germline loops: CDR1 MDHEN, CDR2 SYDVKM. V was shortened by 6 bases and J by 4 bases, with 18 bases between the two germline ends. The CDR3 runs to 15 residues. The chain's CDR3 is CASSTPGGGPTEAFF. The DNA for the CDR3 is TGTGCCAGCAGCACCCCGGGAGGGGGGCCCACTGAAGCTTTCTTT.

For the CDR3, the DNA is TGTGCCAGCAGCTCACAGGGGTTCTCCTACAATGAGCAGTTCTTC. As protein: CASSSQGFSYNEQFF. This chain links TRBV5-4 with TRBJ2-1, with TRBD1 identical over 7 bases. The CDR3 is 15 amino acids. Germline V lookup: CDR1 SGHNT, CDR2 YYREEE (reference sequence). V lost 3 bases, J lost 0 bases, and 3 bases stayed unmatched.

The chain links TRBV7-2 to TRBJ2-7; 10 bases line up with TRBD2. The length of the CDR3 is 17 residues. Germline V gene lookup returns CDR1 SGHTA and CDR2 FQGNSA. Unmatched junction bases numbered 12, after V lost 6 bases and J lost 1 base. The CDR3 DNA sequence: TGTGCCAGCAGGCGGACAGGTCTAGCGGGAGAATCCTACGAGCAGTACTTC. Protein product: CASRRTGLAGESYEQYF.

The V and J genes are TRBV28 and TRBJ2-4; D is tentatively TRBD1 or TRBD2 (5 bases each). The CDR3 spans 17 residues. Germline assignment: CDR1 MDHEN and CDR2 SYDVKM. Trimming removed 0 bases at V and 3 bases at J, with 15 bases between. Here the CDR3 reads CASSLWQGVVGKNIQYF. In DNA, the CDR3 is TGTGCCAGCAGTTTATGGCAGGGAGTTGTAGGCAAAAACATTCAGTACTTC.

The CDR3 reads CASSVGTSGRLPQGNEQFF. In nucleotides, the CDR3 is TGTGCCAGCAGCGTGGGAACTAGCGGGAGGCTCCCTCAGGGCAATGAGCAGTTCTTC. This chain links TRBV9 with TRBJ2-1, with 12 bases that match TRBD2. Germline V gene data show CDR1 as SGDLS and CDR2 as YYNGEE. With V trimmed by 2 bases and J by 6 bases, 15 bases remained unmatched. This CDR3 has 19 residues. The whole variable domain, remainder taken from reference TRBV9 and TRBJ2-1, is DSGVTQTPKHLITATGQRVTLRCSPRSGDLSVYWYQQSLDQGLQFLIQYYNGEERAKGNILERFSAQQFPDLHSELNLSSLELGDSALYFCASSVGTSGRLPQGNEQFFGPGTRLTVL.

The chain couples TRBV6-4 to TRBJ2-1; perhaps TRBD1 as D (6 bases). The CDR3 spans 16 residues. Germline CDR1 reads MRHNA; CDR2 reads SNTAGT. V was clipped by 2 bases and J by 6 bases, with 17 bases between them. The CDR3 is CASSDTPTGGCNEQFF. The CDR3 DNA is TGTGCCAGCAGTGACACCCCGACAGGAGGCTGCAATGAGCAGTTCTTC.

The chain has TRBV18 and TRBJ1-2; tentative D call: TRBD1 (5 bases). The CDR3 has 14 residues. Germline V gene data show CDR1 as KGHSH and CDR2 as LQKENI. The V end lost 3 bases, the J end lost 3 bases, and 11 bases lay between the germline ends. CDR3 bases: TGTGCCAGCTCACCGCGGGGGGATCACTATGGCTACACCTTC. As protein: CASSPRGDHYGYTF.

The CDR3 region is CASSLGEGLAGAREYF. The CDR3 DNA is TGTGCCAGCAGCTTGGGGGAGGGACTAGCGGGAGCGCGGGAGTACTTC. This chain joins TRBV5-6 and TRBJ2-7; 14 nucleotides match TRBD2. The J segment lost 11 bases and the V segment lost 0 bases, leaving 10 bases of the junction unmatched. The germline V gene has CDR1 SGHDT and CDR2 YYEEEE. This CDR3 is 16 amino acids long.

V gene TRBV27 combines with J gene TRBJ1-1; TRBD1 matches at 8 bases. The trim removed 4 bases at V and 0 bases at J, leaving 10 bases unmatched. This CDR3 is 17 amino acids long. The germline V gene has CDR1 MNHEY and CDR2 SMNVEV (reference sequence). The CDR3 bases are TGTGCCAGCAGTTCAACCAGCTGGACAGGGATGAACACTGAAGCTTTCTTT. It encodes CASSSTSWTGMNTEAFF.

V gene TRBV6-6 combines with J gene TRBJ1-1; 7 bases line up with TRBD1. This CDR3 has 16 residues. Trimming cost V 2 bases and J 2 bases; bases outside gene matches: 8. Germline V CDR1 and CDR2: MNHNY, SVGAGI (reference sequence). The CDR3 nucleotides read TGTGCCAGCAGTTACCCCACGGCAGGGGGTAACACTGAAGCTTTCTTT. It is translated as CASSYPTAGGNTEAFF.